This T cell receptor (beta chain) is drawn from a study of CD4 T cells in relation to SARS-CoV-2 and coronaviruses. Data came from immunoSEQ multiplex PCR; TCRdb stores just in-frame clones and leaves some out. The sample has about 38,000 clones; around 74% are singletons. Germline V gene data show CDR1 as SNHLY and CDR2 as FYNNEI. This CDR3 has 16 amino acids. Trimming pared 2 bases from V and 7 bases from J, leaving 18 bases between. This clone occurred a few times. What it binds is not known. The sample was memory CD4+ T cells from PBMCs, cultured in vitro. The rearrangement links TRBV2 to TRBJ1-3; possibly TRBD1 for D (5 bases). This clonotype was obtained from an adult with COVID-19. The chain's CDR3 is CASSETPQPWGNTIYF. Written as DNA, the CDR3 is TGTGCCAGCAGTGAAACCCCGCAGCCGTGGGGGAACACCATATATTTT. The full variable domain, completed using reference TRBV2 and TRBJ1-3, is EPEVTQTPSHQVTQMGQEVILRCVPISNHLYFYWYRQILGQKVEFLVSFYNNEISEKSEIFDDQFSVERPDGSNFTLKIRSTKLEDSAMYFCASSETPQPWGNTIYFGEGSWLTVV.